This is a list of T cell receptor beta chains from one sample in a study of shared clonotypes between healthy human individuals. Here immunoSEQ multiplex PCR was the method, and the copy in TCRdb shows in-frame clones only, minus some. The data show about 2.3 million clones, roughly 92% seen once. Sample: naive CD4+ T cells from PBMCs. These receptors were taken from a man between 18 and 29 years old in good health. Some clones in this sample may be carry-over from other donors' samples. Both conserved end residues are part of each CDR3. The D gene is left open where the match is weak. Only some rows state a clone size, as once, few, many or a class for expanded clones.

TRBJ2-1 | . | TRBV7-3 | . | CASSPAGHNEQFF | TGTGCCAGCAGCCCCGCGGGTCACAATGAGCAGTTCTTC
TRBJ2-7 | TRBD2 | TRBV5-6 | . | CASSDLGTSGEQYF | TGTGCCAGCAGCGACCTAGGGACTAGCGGAGAGCAGTACTTC
TRBJ2-3 | . | TRBV29-1 | . | CSVAGGGKSTDTQYF | TGCAGCGTGGCCGGAGGCGGAAAGAGCACAGATACGCAGTATTTT
TRBJ1-5 | . | TRBV28 | . | CASSLIGSGGYSNQPQHF | TGTGCCAGCAGTTTAATAGGGTCGGGGGGGTATAGCAATCAGCCCCAGCATTTT
TRBJ2-7 | TRBD1 | TRBV4-2 | . | CASSQDGDRGVYEQYF | TGTGCCAGCAGCCAAGATGGGGACAGGGGAGTTTACGAGCAGTACTTC
TRBJ2-1 | . | TRBV10-3 | . | CAISGGRNNEQFF | TGTGCCATCAGTGGTGGGCGGAACAATGAGCAGTTCTTC
TRBJ1-2 | . | TRBV28 | . | CASTKRGGYTF | TGTGCCAGCACCAAACGCGGGGGCTACACCTTC
TRBJ2-2 | . | TRBV7-2 | . | CASSLYPPSSTGELFF | TGTGCCAGCAGCTTATATCCCCCTAGCTCGACCGGGGAGCTGTTTTTT
TRBJ2-1 | TRBD2 | TRBV19 | . | CASAPTAGYSYNEQFF | TGTGCCAGTGCCCCTACAGCGGGGTACTCCTACAATGAGCAGTTCTTC
TRBJ1-2 | . | TRBV13 | . | CASSTVSYGYTF | TGTGCCAGCAGCACAGTAAGCTATGGCTACACCTTC
TRBJ2-7 | . | TRBV30 | . | CAWRSGYEQYF | TGTGCCTGGAGGTCTGGCTACGAGCAGTACTTC
TRBJ2-1 | TRBD2 | TRBV5-4 | . | CASSLRATSGEQFF | TGTGCCAGCAGCTTGCGGGCGACTAGCGGTGAGCAGTTCTTC
TRBJ2-5 | . | TRBV5-1 | . | CASSLLGTQETQYF | TGCGCCAGCAGCTTGCTCGGAACCCAAGAGACCCAGTACTTC
TRBJ1-3 | . | TRBV4-3 | . | CASSQTGAYGNTIYF | TGCGCCAGCAGCCAAACCGGGGCCTATGGAAACACCATATATTTT
TRBJ1-2 | . | TRBV28 | . | CASSLPRFDNGYTF | TGTGCCAGCAGTCTACCCCGTTTTGACAATGGCTACACCTTC
TRBJ2-7 | . | TRBV13 | . | CASSLEGPEQYF | TGTGCCAGCAGCTTAGAGGGTCCCGAGCAGTACTTC
TRBJ1-5 | . | TRBV4-1 | . | CASRLGVTEEPQHF | TGCGCCAGCAGGCTGGGGGTGACCGAGGAGCCCCAGCATTTT
TRBJ2-5 | TRBD1 | TRBV4-1 | . | CASSYGTGGQETQYF | TGCGCCAGCAGTTATGGGACAGGAGGTCAAGAGACCCAGTACTTC
TRBJ2-3 | . | TRBV25-1 | . | CASNAGLPQTDTQYF | TGTGCCAGCAATGCGGGACTGCCGCAGACAGATACGCAGTATTTT
TRBJ2-2 | . | TRBV5-1 | . | CASSSEGTGELFF | TGCGCCAGCAGCTCGGAGGGTACCGGGGAGCTGTTTTTT
TRBJ1-3 | . | TRBV4-3 | . | CASSRRGGNSGNTIYF | TGCGCCAGCAGCCGACGTGGAGGGAACTCTGGAAACACCATATATTTT
TRBJ1-2 | . | TRBV6-5 | . | CASSYSPQYYGYTF | TGTGCCAGCAGTTATTCCCCCCAATACTATGGCTACACCTTC
TRBJ2-3 | . | TRBV7-2 | . | CASSTRDTQYF | TGTGCCAGCAGCACACGAGATACGCAGTATTTT
TRBJ2-5 | . | TRBV5-1 | . | CASSPTHKGEETQYF | TGCGCCAGCAGCCCAACCCACAAGGGGGAAGAGACCCAGTACTTC
TRBJ2-1 | TRBD1 | TRBV7-9 | . | CASSLGQEMREQFF | TGTGCCAGCAGCCTGGGACAGGAGATGCGCGAGCAGTTCTTC
TRBJ2-3 | TRBD2 | TRBV2 | . | CASSHRLAGGTDTQYF | TGTGCCAGCAGTCACCGACTAGCGGGGGGAACAGATACGCAGTATTTT
TRBJ2-7 | . | TRBV11-2 | . | CASSFRRVYEQYF | TGTGCCAGCAGCTTCCGTCGGGTTTACGAGCAGTACTTC
TRBJ2-5 | . | TRBV5-1 | . | CASKEGETQYF | TGCGCCAGCAAGGAAGGGGAGACCCAGTACTTC
TRBJ2-3 | . | TRBV2 | once | CASSGGATLITDTQYF | TGTGCCAGCAGCGGGGGCGCAACCTTAATCACCGATACGCAGTATTTT
TRBJ2-5 | . | TRBV5-1 | . | CASSLGVGPRGQETQYF | TGCGCCAGCAGCTTGGGGGTGGGGCCCAGAGGACAAGAGACCCAGTACTTC
TRBJ2-1 | TRBD2 | TRBV6-4 | . | CASSVRLAGAEQFF | TGTGCCAGCAGTGTCAGGCTAGCGGGGGCTGAGCAGTTCTTC
TRBJ2-7 | . | TRBV6-1 | . | CASSSRGWGDEQYF | TGTGCCAGCAGTTCCCGGGGGTGGGGTGACGAGCAGTACTTC
TRBJ1-5 | . | TRBV10-2 | . | CASSELRAQPQHF | TGCGCCAGCAGTGAACTCCGGGCCCAGCCCCAGCATTTT
TRBJ2-7 | TRBD1 | TRBV6-1 | . | CASRFGQGPYEQYF | TGTGCCAGTAGGTTTGGACAGGGACCCTACGAGCAGTACTTC
TRBJ2-4 | TRBD1 | TRBV6-6 | . | CASSSLGGQAAAYF | TGTGCCAGCAGTTCCCTCGGGGGACAGGCTGCTGCGTACTTC
TRBJ1-1 | . | TRBV7-3 | . | CASTQGPDTEAFF | TGTGCCAGCACCCAGGGTCCCGACACTGAAGCTTTCTTT
TRBJ2-1 | . | TRBV7-2 | . | CASSLVRTEQFF | TGTGCCAGCAGCTTAGTTCGCACGGAGCAGTTCTTC
TRBJ1-1 | . | TRBV11-3 | . | CASSPAGGTEAFF | TGTGCCAGCAGCCCCGCCGGGGGCACTGAAGCTTTCTTT
TRBJ2-7 | TRBD1 | TRBV18 | . | CASSEFPGQGYEQYF | TGTGCCAGCTCAGAATTCCCGGGACAGGGCTACGAGCAGTACTTC
TRBJ2-7 | TRBD1 | TRBV7-2 | . | CASSFRGGQGNYEQYF | TGTGCCAGCAGCTTCCGGGGTGGACAGGGGAACTACGAGCAGTACTTC
TRBJ1-3 | . | TRBV19 | . | CATLDSLSGNTIYF | TGTGCCACCCTCGACAGCCTCTCTGGAAACACCATATATTTT
TRBJ1-2 | . | TRBV7-3 | . | CASSSQGDSGGYTF | TGTGCCAGCAGTTCCCAGGGAGACTCGGGTGGCTACACCTTC
TRBJ2-7 | TRBD1 | TRBV7-2 | . | CASSPGTGAYEQYF | TGTGCCAGCAGCCCCGGGACAGGGGCCTACGAGCAGTACTTC
TRBJ1-5 | . | TRBV28 | . | CASSLGREQPQHF | TGTGCCAGCAGTTTGGGTCGGGAGCAGCCCCAGCATTTT
TRBJ2-3 | TRBD2 | TRBV5-1 | . | CASRGVAGSTDTQYF | TGCGCCAGCAGGGGGGTAGCGGGGAGCACAGATACGCAGTATTTT
TRBJ1-3 | . | TRBV11-2 | . | CASSLEGRISGNTIYF | TGTGCCAGCAGCTTAGAGGGGCGGATCTCTGGAAACACCATATATTTT
TRBJ1-1 | . | TRBV28 | . | CASSLGGWGNTEAFF | TGTGCCAGCAGTTTAGGTGGATGGGGGAACACTGAAGCTTTCTTT
TRBJ1-3 | . | TRBV9 | . | CASGLGAAGNTIYF | TGTGCCAGCGGCCTAGGTGCGGCTGGAAACACCATATATTTT
TRBJ1-4 | TRBD1 | TRBV5-1 | . | CASSRAPGQEDEKLFF | TGCGCCAGCAGCCGAGCACCGGGACAGGAGGATGAAAAACTGTTTTTT
TRBJ2-4 | . | TRBV15 | once | CATSRDRGRGQNIQYF | TGTGCCACCAGCAGAGATCGCGGCAGGGGCCAAAACATTCAGTACTTC
TRBJ1-2 | . | TRBV25-1 | . | CASSAGSYGYTF | TGTGCCAGCAGTGCAGGGTCCTATGGCTACACCTTC
TRBJ1-5 | TRBD1 | TRBV5-1 | . | CASSTGTGKQPQHF | TGCGCCAGCAGCACGGGGACAGGGAAACAGCCCCAGCATTTT
TRBJ1-1 | TRBD1 | TRBV6-5 | . | CASSYVTPDRGGLAFF | TGTGCCAGCAGTTACGTTACCCCGGACAGGGGAGGGTTGGCTTTCTTT
TRBJ1-2 | . | TRBV19 | . | CASSNRQPYGYTF | TGTGCCAGTAGTAACCGACAGCCATATGGCTACACCTTC
TRBJ2-7 | . | TRBV30 | . | CAWSPGGGEFEQYF | TGTGCCTGGAGCCCCGGCGGAGGGGAATTCGAGCAGTACTTC
TRBJ2-3 | . | TRBV6-5 | . | CASIPSRKADTQYF | TGTGCCAGCATTCCTAGCCGGAAGGCAGATACGCAGTATTTT
TRBJ2-1 | . | TRBV29-1 | . | CSVEGPAGSGYNEQFF | TGCAGCGTTGAAGGGCCGGCAGGGTCGGGTTACAATGAGCAGTTCTTC
TRBJ2-1 | TRBD2 | TRBV7-9 | . | CASSWTSGRAYNEQFF | TGTGCCAGCAGCTGGACTAGCGGGAGGGCCTACAATGAGCAGTTCTTC
TRBJ1-1 | TRBD1 | TRBV6-5 | few | CASMLGTGPGTEAFF | TGTGCCAGCATGCTCGGGACAGGGCCTGGCACTGAAGCTTTCTTT
TRBJ2-3 | . | TRBV7-8 | . | CASSFTGTDTQYF | TGTGCCAGCAGCTTTACAGGCACAGATACGCAGTATTTT